This T cell receptor beta chain was sequenced for a study of shared clonotypes between healthy human individuals. Turning to the study itself: Three plates each covered CD4 naive and memory; CD8 naive two, CD8 memory one.

In the case of this clone: What it binds is unknown.

Clones were sequenced by immunoSEQ multiplex PCR, and TCRdb holds only the in-frame ones, with some missing. Altogether some 2,000,000 clones are present, just under 95% being singletons, with the ten largest covering 1% to 1.3%. CDR1 is SEHNR and CDR2 is FQNEAQ in the germline V gene (reference sequence). The CDR3 is 12 residues long. The V gene lost 5 bases and the J gene lost 15 bases, with 17 bases spanning the gap. Terminally differentiated effector memory CD45RA+ cells were excluded from the naive CD8 cells, which were CD45RO-negative and positively selected for CCR7. General study points: For sorted subsets, rarefaction showed incomplete sequencing despite large depth. It was the non-shared clonotypes that had lower generation probabilities than clonotypes shared by all four donors.

V and J are TRBV7-9 and TRBJ2-1; a weak D match, TRBD2 (6 bases). The source is a man between 18 and 29 years old in good health. Sequences were obtained from naive CD8+ T cells sorted from blood. CDR3 loop: CASSEDYPGGFF. The CDR3 nucleotides read TGTGCCAGCAGCGAGGACTACCCCGGGGGGTTCTTC.